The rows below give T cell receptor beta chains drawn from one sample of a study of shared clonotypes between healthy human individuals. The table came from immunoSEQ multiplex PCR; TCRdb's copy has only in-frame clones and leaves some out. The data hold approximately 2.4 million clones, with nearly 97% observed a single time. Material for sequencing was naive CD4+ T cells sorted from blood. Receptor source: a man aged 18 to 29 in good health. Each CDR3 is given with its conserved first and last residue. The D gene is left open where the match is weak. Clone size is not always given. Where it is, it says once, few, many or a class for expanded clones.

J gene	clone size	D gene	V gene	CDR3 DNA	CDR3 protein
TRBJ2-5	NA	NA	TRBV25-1	TGTGCCAGCAGTGAAAGTATACTCCAAGAGACCCAGTACTTC	CASSESILQETQYF
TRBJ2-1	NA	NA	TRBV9	TGTGCCAGCAGCGCGAGACAGGCTTTCTCCTACAATGAGCAGTTCTTC	CASSARQAFSYNEQFF
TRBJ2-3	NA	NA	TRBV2	TGTGCCAGCACCACAGGGTTGGATACGCAGTATTTT	CASTTGLDTQYF
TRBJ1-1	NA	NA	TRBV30	TGTGCCTGGAGTCCGCAATCAACAGCTGAAGCTTTCTTT	CAWSPQSTAEAFF
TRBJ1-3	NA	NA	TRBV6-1	TGTGCCAGCAGTGACGGGGGGCTACGCTCTGGAAACACCATATATTTT	CASSDGGLRSGNTIYF
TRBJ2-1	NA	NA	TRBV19	TGTGCCAGTAGTAACCGGGCGGGGGGACAGTACAATGAGCAGTTCTTC	CASSNRAGGQYNEQFF
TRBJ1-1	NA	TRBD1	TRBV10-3	TGTGCCATCAGATCGACAGGGATCACTGAAGCTTTCTTT	CAIRSTGITEAFF
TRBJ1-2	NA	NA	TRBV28	TGTGCCAGCAGCACGATGATTAACTATGGCTACACCTTC	CASSTMINYGYTF
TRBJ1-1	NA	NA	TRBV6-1	TGTGCCAGCAGTGCTGGACCGAACACTGAAGCTTTCTTT	CASSAGPNTEAFF
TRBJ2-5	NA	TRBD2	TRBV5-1	TGCGCCAGCAGCTTTAACCCTGCGGGGGTGGAAGAGACCCAGTACTTC	CASSFNPAGVEETQYF
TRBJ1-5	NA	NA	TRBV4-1	TGCGCCAGCAGCCTAGGGAGGGGTAGCAATCAGCCCCAGCATTTT	CASSLGRGSNQPQHF
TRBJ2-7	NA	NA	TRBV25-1	TGTGCCAGCAGTGGGGGCCGGGAAAAGGACTACTACGAGCAGTACTTC	CASSGGREKDYYEQYF
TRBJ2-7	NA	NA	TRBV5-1	TGCGCCAGCAGCCCCGAGGGTCCAGGGGCCTACGAGCAGTACTTC	CASSPEGPGAYEQYF
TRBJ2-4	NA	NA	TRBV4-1	TGCGCCAGCAAGGGGCTAGGGGAGAACATTCAGTACTTC	CASKGLGENIQYF
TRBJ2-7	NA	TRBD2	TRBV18	TGTGCCAGCTCACCAACTAGCGGGAGTCTGAACGAGCAGTACTTC	CASSPTSGSLNEQYF
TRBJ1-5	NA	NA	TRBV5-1	TGCGCCAGCAGCTTGGACGGCTATAGCAATCAGCCCCAGCATTTT	CASSLDGYSNQPQHF
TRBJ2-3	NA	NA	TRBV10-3	TGTGCCATCAGTGGGGGGCGCACAGATACGCAGTATTTT	CAISGGRTDTQYF
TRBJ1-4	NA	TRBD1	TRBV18	TGTGCCAGCCGGGGACAGCAAGCAACTAATGAAAAACTGTTTTTT	CASRGQQATNEKLFF
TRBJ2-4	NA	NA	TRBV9	TGTGCCAGCAGCGTAGGCGGAGACTGGTCCCTTGGCAAAAACATTCAGTACTTC	CASSVGGDWSLGKNIQYF
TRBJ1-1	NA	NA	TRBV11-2	TGTGCCAGCAGCTTGTCACCCTGGGACACTGAAGCTTTCTTT	CASSLSPWDTEAFF
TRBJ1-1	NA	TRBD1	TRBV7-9	TGTGCCAGCAGCTTAAAGGGGCGGGACAGCCTTCCGAACACTGAAGCTTTCTTT	CASSLKGRDSLPNTEAFF
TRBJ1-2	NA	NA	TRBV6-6	TGTGCCAGCAGTTACTCGTCCTGGGGGGTCTATGGCTACACCTTC	CASSYSSWGVYGYTF
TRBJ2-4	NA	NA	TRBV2	TGTGCCAGCAGTGTAGAGGGCAAAAACATTCAGTACTTC	CASSVEGKNIQYF
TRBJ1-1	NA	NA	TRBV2	TGTGCCAGCAGCACCGGGACCTGGAGGACTGAAGCTTTCTTT	CASSTGTWRTEAFF
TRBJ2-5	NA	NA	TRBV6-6	TGTCCACAGCTGACACAAGAGACCCAGTACTTC	CPQLTQETQYF
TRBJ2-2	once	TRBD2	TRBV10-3	TGTGCCATCAGTCGGGCCGGGACTAGGGACACCGGGGAGCTGTTTTTT	CAISRAGTRDTGELFF
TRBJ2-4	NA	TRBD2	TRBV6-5	TGTGCCAGCAGTTACTCCCAGCTAGCGGGGAGGAACATTCAGTACTTC	CASSYSQLAGRNIQYF
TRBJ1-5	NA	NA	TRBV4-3	TGCGCCAGCAGCCAACAACTGGTGAATCAGCCCCAGCATTTT	CASSQQLVNQPQHF
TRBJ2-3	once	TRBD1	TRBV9	TGTGCCAGCAGCGACGGACAGGGGAGAACAGATACGCAGTATTTT	CASSDGQGRTDTQYF
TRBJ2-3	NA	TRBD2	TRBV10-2	TGCGCCAGCAGTGATTTAGCGGGGGGGCGCACAGATACGCAGTATTTT	CASSDLAGGRTDTQYF
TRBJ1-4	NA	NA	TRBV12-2	TGTGCAAGTCGCTTTGGGGCTGAGAAAACTAATGAAAAACTGTTTTTT	CASRFGAEKTNEKLFF
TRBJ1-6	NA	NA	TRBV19	TGTGCCAGTAGTAACCGGGAAGATAATTCACCCCTCCACTTT	CASSNREDNSPLHF
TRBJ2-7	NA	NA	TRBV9	TGTGCCAGCAGCTCAAGCGGGACAGCGGACTCCTACGAGCAGTACTTC	CASSSSGTADSYEQYF
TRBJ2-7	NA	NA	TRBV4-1	TGCGCCAGCAGCCGGGCAAGCTCCTACGAGCAGTACTTC	CASSRASSYEQYF
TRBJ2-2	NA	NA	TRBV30	TGTGCCTGGAGTACTTTACGGGGATCGGTTACCGGGGAGCTGTTTTTT	CAWSTLRGSVTGELFF
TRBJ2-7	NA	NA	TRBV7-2	TGTGCCAGCAGCTCCAGTTCCCCCTACGAGCAGTACTTC	CASSSSSPYEQYF
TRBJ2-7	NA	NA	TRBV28	TGTGCCAGCAAAGGCGGCTACGAGCAGTACTTC	CASKGGYEQYF
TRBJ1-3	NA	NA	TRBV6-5	TGTGCCAGCAGGGCCTGGGGGGGCAACCGAAACACCATATATTTT	CASRAWGGNRNTIYF
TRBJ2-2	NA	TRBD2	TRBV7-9	TGTGCCAGCAGGACAGCGGGAGGGGACACCGGGGAGCTGTTTTTT	CASRTAGGDTGELFF
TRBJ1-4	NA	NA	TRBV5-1	TGCGCCAGCAGCTTGGGGCAGCTTGACACTAATGAAAAACTGTTTTTT	CASSLGQLDTNEKLFF
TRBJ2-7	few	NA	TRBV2	TGTGCCAGCAGTGAACGAGCTTACGAGCAGTACTTC	CASSERAYEQYF
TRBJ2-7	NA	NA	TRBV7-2	TGTGCCAGCAGCCGACGACTGGTCTACGAGCAGTACTTC	CASSRRLVYEQYF
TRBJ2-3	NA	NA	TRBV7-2	TGTGCCAGCAGCTCCGTCTACAGGGCAGATACGCAGTATTTT	CASSSVYRADTQYF
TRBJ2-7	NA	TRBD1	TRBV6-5	TGTGCCAGCAGTTCCGGGACAGGCTCCTACGAGCAGTACTTC	CASSSGTGSYEQYF
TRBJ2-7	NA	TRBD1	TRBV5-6	TGTGCCAGCTTGAGGACAGGGGCCCCCTACGAGCAGTACTTC	CASLRTGAPYEQYF
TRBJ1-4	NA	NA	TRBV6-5	TGTGCCAGCAGCTACGGAGGTCTGCAGGAAAAACTGTTTTTT	CASSYGGLQEKLFF
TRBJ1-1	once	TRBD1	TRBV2	TGTGCCAGCAGGGGGACAGGGGAGTGGTACACTGAAGCTTTCTTT	CASRGTGEWYTEAFF
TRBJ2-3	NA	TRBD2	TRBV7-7	TGTGCTAGCAGCCGAAGCGGGGGGGGTGGAGATACGCAGTATTTT	CASSRSGGGGDTQYF